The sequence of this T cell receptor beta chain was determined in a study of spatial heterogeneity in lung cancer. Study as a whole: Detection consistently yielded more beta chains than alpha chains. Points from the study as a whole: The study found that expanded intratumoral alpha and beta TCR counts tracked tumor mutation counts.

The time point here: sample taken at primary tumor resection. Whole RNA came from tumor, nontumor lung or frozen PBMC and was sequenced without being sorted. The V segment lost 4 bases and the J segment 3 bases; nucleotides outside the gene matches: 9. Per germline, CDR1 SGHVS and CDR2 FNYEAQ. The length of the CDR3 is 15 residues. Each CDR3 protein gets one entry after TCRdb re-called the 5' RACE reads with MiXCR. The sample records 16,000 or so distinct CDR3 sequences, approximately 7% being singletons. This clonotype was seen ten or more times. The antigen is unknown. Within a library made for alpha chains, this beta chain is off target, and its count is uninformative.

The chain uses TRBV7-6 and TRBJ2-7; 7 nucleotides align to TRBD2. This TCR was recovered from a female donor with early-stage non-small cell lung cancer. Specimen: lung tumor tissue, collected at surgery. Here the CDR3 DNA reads TGTGCCAGCAGCTCCTCACCGGGGGGAAACTACGAGCAGTACTTC. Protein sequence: CASSSSPGGNYEQYF.